These 27 T cell receptor beta chains came from one sample sequenced in a study of multiple sclerosis patients with progressive multifocal leukoencephalopathy. This table comes from immunoSEQ multiplex PCR, and its TCRdb copy is limited to in-frame clones, with some not included. Altogether around 30,000 clones are present, roughly nine tenths being singletons, with the ten largest covering approximately 1.5%. Time point defined: more than five months of natalizumab therapy. The input for sequencing was PBMCs, taken from a patient treated with natalizumab. These receptor sequences come from a human donor with multiple sclerosis.

CDR3 amino acids: CASSPPGLYNEQFF. Written as DNA, the CDR3 is TGTGCCAGCTCACCACCAGGGCTTTACAATGAGCAGTTCTTC. The chain couples TRBV18 to TRBJ2-1, with D hard to call. From germline, CDR1 is KGHSH and CDR2 LQKENI. The V gene lost 0 bases and the J gene lost 4 bases, with 7 bases spanning the gap. CDR3 length equals 14 residues.

The J gene is TRBJ2-1, the V gene TRBV7-7; D unclear. The germline V and J ends were trimmed by 1 base and 3 bases, with 10 bases remaining between them. The length of the CDR3 is 15 residues. Germline CDR1 and CDR2: SSHAT and FNYEAQ (reference sequence). CDR3 protein: CASSLDVTGYNEQFF. CDR3 DNA sequence: TGTGCCAGCAGCTTAGATGTGACTGGCTACAATGAGCAGTTCTTC.

The CDR3: CASSPGAGENIQYF. The CDR3 bases are TGCGCCAGCAGCCCGGGGGCAGGGGAAAACATTCAGTACTTC. V usage is TRBV5-1 and J usage is TRBJ2-4; D tentatively fits TRBD1 or TRBD2 (6 bases each). Trimming pared 4 bases from V and 5 bases from J, leaving 13 bases between. Germline V gene lookup returns CDR1 SGHRS and CDR2 YFSETQ. This CDR3 is built from 14 residues.

This clone has only one observation. The chain carries TRBV18 and TRBJ1-1; no definite D call. Trimming pared 1 base from V and 3 bases from J, leaving 18 bases between. The CDR3 runs to 17 residues. Germline V CDR1 and CDR2: KGHSH, LQKENI. Here the CDR3 DNA reads TGTGCCAGCTCACCACAGGCGGTTCGTAGTGCTGACACTGAAGCTTTCTTT. This sequence encodes CASSPQAVRSADTEAFF.

The V gene is TRBV5-1, the J gene TRBJ1-1, with D possibly TRBD1 on 6 matching bases. The CDR3 totals 12 residues. V lost 1 base and J 8 bases, leaving 9 bases between the germline ends. Looked up from germline, CDR1 is SGHRS and CDR2 is YFSETQ. The CDR3 region has the DNA TGCGCCAGCAGCTTGATAGGGGGAGAAGCTTTCTTT. It codes for CASSLIGGEAFF.

The table lists this clone with a few counts. The chain recombines TRBV11-2 with TRBJ1-1, with D hard to call. The germline CDR1 and CDR2 sequences are SGHAT and FQNNGV. CDR3 length: 11 amino acids. The V and J ends lost 1 base and 9 bases respectively, with 6 bases between them. The CDR3 here is CASSLAEKAFF. CDR3 in DNA: TGTGCCAGCAGCTTAGCTGAGAAAGCTTTCTTT.

This clone was counted only a few times. This sequence joins TRBV5-8 and TRBJ2-7; D gene uncertain. Trimming took 4 bases from V and 3 from J, leaving 17 bases between them. Germline CDR1 SGHTS, CDR2 YDEGEE. The CDR3 has 15 residues. Here the CDR3 reads CASSEDLLRHYEQYF. The DNA for the CDR3 is TGTGCCAGCAGCGAGGACCTTCTTCGCCACTACGAGCAGTACTTC.

The CDR3 loop is CASSLPDQPQHF. The CDR3 region has the DNA TGTGCCAGCAGCTTGCCGGATCAGCCCCAGCATTTT. The V call is TRBV5-4, the J call TRBJ1-5; D gene ambiguous. Germline values: CDR1 SGHNT, CDR2 YYREEE (reference sequence). V lost 1 base, J lost 5 bases, and 4 bases lay in between. There are 12 residues in the CDR3.

This clone has only a few counts. The V gene is TRBV18, the J gene TRBJ1-2, with no clear D. CDR3 size: 14 residues. Looked up from germline, CDR1 is KGHSH and CDR2 is LQKENI. The ends were cut back, 6 bases at V and 8 bases at J, with 19 bases in the middle. The CDR3 DNA reads TGTGCCAGCTCTCTTACAGACATAGGAGAAGGCTACACCTTC. Encoded protein: CASSLTDIGEGYTF.

The chain uses TRBV4-2 and TRBJ1-2; D possibly corresponds to TRBD1 (5 bases). CDR1 is LGHNA and CDR2 is YNFKEQ in the germline V gene. With 0 bases removed from V and 4 bases from J, the gap between germline ends came to 12 bases. The CDR3 is 15 residues long. The CDR3 sequence: CASSQDRQGSYGYTF. The CDR3 DNA reads TGTGCCAGCAGCCAAGATAGGCAGGGAAGCTATGGCTACACCTTC.

This chain links TRBV7-6 with TRBJ2-2, with TRBD2 matching over 12 bases. The CDR3 is 18 residues long. Germline V gene sequence: CDR1 SGHVS, CDR2 FNYEAQ. Trimming cost V 4 bases and J 4 bases; bases outside gene matches: 10. The CDR3 bases are TGTGCCAGCAGCTACGAGACTAGCGGGAGCATGGGCACCGGGGAGCTGTTTTTT. Its translation: CASSYETSGSMGTGELFF.

The chain is built from TRBV13 and TRBJ2-4; D is ambiguous. This CDR3 comprises 15 residues. CDR1 PRHDT and CDR2 FYEKMQ come from the germline V gene (reference sequence). The germline V and J ends were trimmed by 1 base and 0 bases, with 7 bases remaining between them. Here the CDR3 reads CASSLAKGAKNIQYF. The CDR3 DNA reads as TGTGCCAGCAGCTTAGCGAAGGGAGCCAAAAACATTCAGTACTTC.

J is TRBJ1-2 and V is TRBV4-2; no clear D. Germline values: CDR1 LGHNA, CDR2 YNFKEQ. The CDR3 loop spans 11 amino acids. The V end was cut by 0 bases, the J end by 7 bases, with 3 bases between. CDR3 bases: TGTGCCAGCAGCCAAGACGTTGGCTACACCTTC. It yields the protein CASSQDVGYTF.

The V and J genes are TRBV15 and TRBJ1-6; 9 bases are a match to TRBD1. J gave up 7 bases and V 2 bases, and 3 bases lay outside the gene matches. CDR1 and CDR2 (germline): LNHNV, YYDKDF (reference sequence). This CDR3 spans 15 amino acids. For the CDR3, the DNA is TGTGCCACCAGCAGAACCGGGACAGGGAATTCACCCCTCCACTTT. Amino acid sequence: CATSRTGTGNSPLHF.

This rearrangement joins TRBV29-1 to TRBJ2-2, with D tentatively TRBD2 (7 bases). Looked up from germline, CDR1 is SQVTM and CDR2 is ANQGSEA. The CDR3 has 16 amino acids. V lost 5 bases and J 2 bases, leaving 18 bases between the germline ends. CDR3 DNA: TGCAGCGTTCAGAAGGGCGGGGGCCAAAACACCGGGGAGCTGTTTTTT. Protein product: CSVQKGGGQNTGELFF.

This clone was observed a handful of times. The V gene is TRBV27, the J gene TRBJ2-7, with a possible D match to TRBD1 (6 bases). In germline, CDR1 is MNHEY, CDR2 SMNVEV (reference sequence). Between the trimmed V and J ends, which lost 3 bases and 2 bases, there was a span of 14 bases. The CDR3 extends over 15 amino acids. The DNA of the CDR3 is TGTGCCAGCAGTTTCGGCAGGGGAAGGGCCTACGAGCAGTACTTC. Residues: CASSFGRGRAYEQYF.

This clone was detected only once. The V call is TRBV6-4, the J call TRBJ2-3; no clear D. The CDR3 length is 13 residues. Per germline, CDR1 MRHNA and CDR2 SNTAGT. Trimming took 2 bases from V and 0 from J, leaving 3 bases between them. CDR3 amino acids: CASSDRSTDTQYF. CDR3 sequence (DNA): TGTGCCAGCAGTGACAGGAGCACAGATACGCAGTATTTT.

This chain connects TRBV27 to TRBJ1-5; TRBD1 might be the D (5 bases). Trimming stripped 6 bases from V and 0 bases from J, with 18 bases between. Germline V gene lookup returns CDR1 MNHEY and CDR2 SMNVEV (reference sequence). The CDR3 sequence is 17 residues long. The CDR3 here is CASRRDGDLYSNQPQHF. CDR3 DNA: TGTGCCAGCAGGCGGGACGGAGACTTATATAGCAATCAGCCCCAGCATTTT.

This chain joins TRBV6-1 and TRBJ1-4; TRBD1 might be the D (6 bases). The CDR3 totals 14 residues. Germline V lookup: CDR1 MNHNS, CDR2 SASEGT. The V gene lost 5 bases and the J gene lost 4 bases, with 11 bases spanning the gap. CDR3 nucleotide sequence: TGTGCCAGCAGTTTGGGGGGCCTTAATGAAAAACTGTTTTTT. Residues: CASSLGGLNEKLFF.

The chain links TRBV4-1 to TRBJ1-1; D is unclear. The CDR3 consists of 16 residues. The V end lost 4 bases, the J end lost 1 base, and 16 bases lay between the germline ends. CDR1 is MGHRA, CDR2 YSYEKL, per germline. The CDR3 loop reads CASSPHPPQTNTEAFF. The CDR3 DNA reads TGCGCCAGCAGCCCACATCCTCCGCAGACGAACACTGAAGCTTTCTTT.

The chain couples TRBV7-2 to TRBJ2-7, with no clear D. Trimming removed 3 bases at V and 2 bases at J, with 8 bases between. The germline CDR1 and CDR2 sequences are SGHTA and FQGNSA. The CDR3 has 13 residues. For the CDR3, the DNA is TGTGCCAGCAGCTTCCAGCAAACCTACGAGCAGTACTTC. Its protein is CASSFQQTYEQYF. Full variable domain (remainder filled in from reference TRBV7-2 and TRBJ2-7): GAGVSQSPSNKVTEKGKDVELRCDPISGHTALYWYRQSLGQGLEFLIYFQGNSAPDKSGLPSDRFSAERTGGSVSTLTIQRTQQEDSAVYLCASSFQQTYEQYFGPGTRLTVT.

The chain uses TRBV5-4 and TRBJ2-7; D unresolved. This CDR3 is built from 14 residues. Per germline, CDR1 SGHNT and CDR2 YYREEE (reference sequence). V shed 3 bases and J shed 2 bases, with 12 bases lying between them. The CDR3 region is CASSSRVPPYEQYF. Here the CDR3 DNA reads TGTGCCAGCAGCTCGAGAGTACCTCCCTACGAGCAGTACTTC.

This sequence joins TRBV29-1 and TRBJ2-5; 12 nucleotides align to TRBD2. The end of the DNA is better explained by TRBJ2-7, so the J call may be wrong. Germline loops: CDR1 SQVTM, CDR2 ANQGSEA. The CDR3 is 16 residues long. The CDR3 loop is CSVGRGTSGPTYEQYF. CDR3 sequence (DNA): TGCAGCGTTGGAAGAGGGACTAGCGGGCCGACCTACGAGCAGTACTTC.

This clone showed up just a few times. V gene TRBV7-2 combines with J gene TRBJ2-1; 12 bases fit TRBD2. Looked up from germline, CDR1 is SGHTA and CDR2 is FQGNSA. J gave up 5 bases and V 1 base, and 3 bases lay outside the gene matches. This CDR3 is built from 16 residues. CDR3 in DNA: TGTGCCAGCAGCTTAGGAAGGACTAGCGGGAACAATGAGCAGTTCTTC. Encoded protein: CASSLGRTSGNNEQFF. The entire variable domain, with the rest obtained from reference TRBV7-2 and TRBJ2-1, is as follows: GAGVSQSPSNKVTEKGKDVELRCDPISGHTALYWYRQSLGQGLEFLIYFQGNSAPDKSGLPSDRFSAERTGGSVSTLTIQRTQQEDSAVYLCASSLGRTSGNNEQFFGPGTRLTVL.

This chain uses TRBV6-5 with TRBJ2-3, with TRBD2 matching 8 bases. The CDR3 is 15 residues long. Germline lookup yields CDR1 MNHEY and CDR2 SVGAGI. Trimming at V came to 9 bases and at J to 4 bases, leaving 12 bases not matched to a gene. CDR3 in DNA: TGTGCCAGTTCCAGCGGGAGTTGGACCCCAGATACGCAGTATTTT. It encodes CASSSGSWTPDTQYF.

The chain uses TRBV4-1 and TRBJ2-7; D not resolved. This CDR3 has 13 amino acids. The germline V and J ends were trimmed by 3 bases and 6 bases, with 12 bases remaining between them. Germline V gives CDR1 MGHRA, CDR2 YSYEKL. CDR3 protein: CASSQGRPGEQYF. The CDR3 nucleotides are TGCGCCAGCAGCCAGGGCCGGCCGGGCGAGCAGTACTTC.

The chain links TRBV27 to TRBJ2-1, with 10 bases aligning to TRBD2. Germline V gives CDR1 MNHEY, CDR2 SMNVEV (reference sequence). V lost 5 bases, J lost 7 bases, and 17 bases stayed unmatched. This CDR3 is built from 18 residues. The CDR3 sequence is CASSATLAGAVWGNEQFF. As DNA, the CDR3 is TGTGCCAGCAGTGCCACCCTAGCGGGGGCGGTCTGGGGAAATGAGCAGTTCTTC.